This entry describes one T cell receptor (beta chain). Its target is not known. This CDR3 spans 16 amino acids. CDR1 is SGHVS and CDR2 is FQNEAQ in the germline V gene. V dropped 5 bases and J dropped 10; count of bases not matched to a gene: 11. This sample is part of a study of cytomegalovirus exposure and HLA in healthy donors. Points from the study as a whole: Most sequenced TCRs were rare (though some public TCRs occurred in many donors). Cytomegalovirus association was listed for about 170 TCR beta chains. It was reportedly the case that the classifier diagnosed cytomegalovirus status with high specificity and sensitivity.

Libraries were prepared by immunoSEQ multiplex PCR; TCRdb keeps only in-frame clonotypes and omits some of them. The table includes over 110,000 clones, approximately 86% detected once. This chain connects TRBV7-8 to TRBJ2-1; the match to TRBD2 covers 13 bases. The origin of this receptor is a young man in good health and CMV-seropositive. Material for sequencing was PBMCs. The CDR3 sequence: CASSTRTSGSFLEQFF. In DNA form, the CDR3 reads TGTGCCAGCAGCACACGGACTAGCGGGAGTTTTTTGGAGCAGTTCTTC.